These 13 T cell receptor beta chains were sequenced from one sample in a study of blood T cells in healthy people across ages. A second PCR of 7 to 11 cycles used a sample-barcoded 5' primer and a J-beta primer mix. TCRdb independently ran MiXCR on the 5' RACE reads; one entry per CDR3 protein. This sample has around 1,000,000 distinct CDR3 sequences, with 25% found just once. The sample was also linked to a second study, of T cells of mothers and their children.

Sample: blood. These receptors originate from a girl aged 2 to 10 in good health.

The chain joins TRBV7-4 to TRBJ1-4, with 7 positions matching TRBD1. J gave up 6 bases and V 6 bases, and 7 bases lay outside the gene matches. This CDR3 contains 14 residues. CDR1 is SGHVT, CDR2 SQSDAQ, per germline. CDR3 region: CASRYRGADEKLFF. CDR3 in DNA: TGTGCCAGCAGATACAGGGGCGCGGATGAAAAACTGTTTTTT.

This clonotype was detected a few times. J is TRBJ2-7 and V is TRBV12-3 or TRBV12-4; TRBD1 matches 7 bases. The J call may be mistaken, given a closer DNA end match to TRBJ2-5. The CDR3 length is 14 residues. The CDR3 region has the DNA TGTGCCAGCAGTGATAACAGGGGAGAGGAGACCCAGTACTTC. It encodes CASSDNRGEETQYF.

This rearrangement joins TRBV7-9 to TRBJ1-2; D remains unclear. Trimming took off 8 bases at V and 0 bases at J, with 13 bases between the two ends. The germline V gene has CDR1 SEHNR and CDR2 FQNEAQ (reference sequence). The CDR3 length is 14 residues. In nucleotides, the CDR3 is TGTGCCAGCGCCGGAGTGCTTGCTAACTATGGCTACACCTTC. It codes for CASAGVLANYGYTF.

V usage is TRBV4-1 and J usage is TRBJ2-1; possible D gene TRBD2, 6 bases. V lost 1 base and J 3 bases, leaving 16 bases between the germline ends. CDR3 length: 17 amino acids. From germline, CDR1 is MGHRA and CDR2 YSYEKL. CDR3 in amino acids: CASSQVGGTILYNEQFF. The CDR3 DNA is TGCGCCAGCAGCCAAGTGGGAGGAACAATACTCTACAATGAGCAGTTCTTC.

The CDR3 DNA follows: TGCAGCGTTGAAGATCCCGTGGGCACTGAAGCTTTCTTT. The encoded protein is CSVEDPVGTEAFF. The V call is TRBV29-1, the J call TRBJ1-1; D is unclear. Germline CDR1 reads SQVTM; CDR2 reads ANQGSEA. V dropped 0 bases and J dropped 4 bases, with 9 bases sitting between them. The CDR3 is made up of 13 amino acids. The full variable domain, completed using reference TRBV29-1 and TRBJ1-1, is SAVISQKPSRDICQRGTSLTIQCQVDSQVTMMFWYRQQPGQSLTLIATANQGSEATYESGFVIDKFPISRPNLTFSTLTVSNMSPEDSSIYLCSVEDPVGTEAFFGQGTRLTVV.

This clonotype showed up just a few times. The chain links TRBV12-3 or TRBV12-4 to TRBJ2-2; D perhaps matches TRBD1 (6 bases). With 7 bases removed from V and 0 bases from J, the gap between germline ends came to 12 bases. CDR3 length: 15 amino acids. CDR3 bases: TGTGCCAGCACCGGCGGACAGACGAACACCGGGGAGCTGTTTTTT. It specifies CASTGGQTNTGELFF.

The chain carries TRBV20-1 and TRBJ2-7, with TRBD2 matching over 11 bases. V lost 6 bases, J lost 5 bases, and 6 bases stayed unmatched. Looked up from germline, CDR1 is DFQATT and CDR2 is SNEGSKA (reference sequence). This CDR3 has 13 amino acids. CDR3 region: CSARLAGSHEQYF. For the CDR3, the DNA is TGCAGTGCAAGACTAGCGGGGAGCCACGAGCAGTACTTC.

The chain employs TRBV7-8 and TRBJ2-1, with a tentative D call TRBD1 (5 bases). The J call may not be correct, given that the DNA end is closer to TRBJ2-7. CDR3 length: 19 amino acids. Germline V gene data show CDR1 as SGHVS and CDR2 as FQNEAQ. The CDR3 reads CASSLFVDLARAESYEQYF. The CDR3 region has the DNA TGTGCCAGCAGCTTATTTGTGGACCTGGCCAGGGCGGAATCCTACGAGCAGTACTTC.

CDR3 bases: TGTGCCAGCAGCCCCCAGTATGGGAATTACTACGAGCAGTACTTC. Amino acid sequence: CASSPQYGNYYEQYF. This rearrangement joins TRBV7-2 to TRBJ2-7, with D unclear. Trimming stripped 5 bases from V and 3 bases from J, with 17 bases between. The CDR3 has 15 residues. Germline CDR1 and CDR2: SGHTA and FQGNSA. Full variable domain (outside the CDR3, taken from reference TRBV7-2 and TRBJ2-7): GAGVSQSPSNKVTEKGKDVELRCDPISGHTALYWYRQSLGQGLEFLIYFQGNSAPDKSGLPSDRFSAERTGGSVSTLTIQRTQQEDSAVYLCASSPQYGNYYEQYFGPGTRLTVT.

CDR3 DNA: TGTGCCAGCAGTGGCCTAGCGGGGGACGGGACAGATACGCAGTATTTT. Protein: CASSGLAGDGTDTQYF. The chain employs TRBV6-1 and TRBJ2-3; 10 nucleotides line up with TRBD2. Losses at the gene ends were 4 bases for V and 3 bases for J; bases not matched to a gene: 7. In germline, CDR1 is MNHNS, CDR2 SASEGT. The CDR3 consists of 16 residues.

The chain recombines TRBV14 with TRBJ1-2; the match to TRBD1 covers 11 bases. Germline lookup yields CDR1 SGHDN and CDR2 FVKESK. The CDR3 sequence is 17 residues long. Trimming removed 0 bases from V and 6 bases from J; junction bases left unmatched: 9. The CDR3 DNA follows: TGTGCCAGCAGCCAAGAATTCTGGGACAGGGGGTATAATGGCTACACCTTC. Encoded protein: CASSQEFWDRGYNGYTF.

The chain is built from TRBV6-7 and TRBJ1-1; a possible D gene is TRBD1 (5 bases). TRBV6-7 is identified as an open reading frame with a role that is uncertain. The CDR3 has 14 amino acids. Between the trimmed V and J ends, which lost 2 bases and 11 bases, there was a span of 18 bases. DNA for the CDR3: TGTGCCAGCAGTTACCCGGGACCCACAAAAGTGGCTTTCTTT. As protein: CASSYPGPTKVAFF.

The gene calls are TRBV18 and TRBJ2-1; D perhaps matches TRBD2 (6 bases). V was trimmed by 3 bases and J by 7 bases, leaving 13 bases between them. The CDR3 runs to 14 residues. Germline CDR1 KGHSH, CDR2 LQKENI. CDR3 sequence reads: CASSPRRDGNEQFF. The CDR3 DNA sequence: TGTGCCAGCTCACCCCGGCGGGATGGGAATGAGCAGTTCTTC. Filled out from reference TRBV18 and TRBJ2-1, the complete variable domain reads NAGVMQNPRHLVRRRGQEARLRCSPMKGHSHVYWYRQLPEEGLKFMVYLQKENIIDESGMPKERFSAEFPKEGPSILRIQQVVRGDSAAYFCASSPRRDGNEQFFGPGTRLTVL.